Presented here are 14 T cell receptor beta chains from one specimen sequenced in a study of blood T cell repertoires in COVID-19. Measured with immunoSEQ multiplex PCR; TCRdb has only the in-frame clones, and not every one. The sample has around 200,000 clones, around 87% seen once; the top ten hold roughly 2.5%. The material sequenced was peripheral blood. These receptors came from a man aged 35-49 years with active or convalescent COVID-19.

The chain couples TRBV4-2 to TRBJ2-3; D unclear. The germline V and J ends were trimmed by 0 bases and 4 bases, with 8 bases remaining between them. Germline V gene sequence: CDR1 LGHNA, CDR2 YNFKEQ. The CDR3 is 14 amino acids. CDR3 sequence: CASSQDSPADTQYF. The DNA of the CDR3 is TGTGCCAGCAGCCAAGATTCTCCAGCAGATACGCAGTATTTT.

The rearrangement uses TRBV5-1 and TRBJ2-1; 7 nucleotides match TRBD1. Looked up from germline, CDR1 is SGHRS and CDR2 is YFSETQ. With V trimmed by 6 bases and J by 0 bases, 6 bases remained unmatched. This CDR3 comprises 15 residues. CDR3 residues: CASTGQVSSYNEQFF. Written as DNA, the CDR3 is TGCGCCAGCACCGGACAGGTGAGCTCCTACAATGAGCAGTTCTTC. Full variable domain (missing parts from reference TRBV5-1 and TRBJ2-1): KAGVTQTPRYLIKTRGQQVTLSCSPISGHRSVSWYQQTPGQGLQFLFEYFSETQRNKGNFPGRFSGRQFSNSRSEMNVSTLELGDSALYLCASTGQVSSYNEQFFGPGTRLTVL.

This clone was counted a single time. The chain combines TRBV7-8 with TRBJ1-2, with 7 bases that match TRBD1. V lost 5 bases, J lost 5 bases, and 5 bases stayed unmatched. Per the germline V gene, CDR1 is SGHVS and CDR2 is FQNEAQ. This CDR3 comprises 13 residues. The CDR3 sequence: CASSPRGTYGYTF. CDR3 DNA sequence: TGTGCCAGCAGCCCCAGGGGGACGTATGGCTACACCTTC.

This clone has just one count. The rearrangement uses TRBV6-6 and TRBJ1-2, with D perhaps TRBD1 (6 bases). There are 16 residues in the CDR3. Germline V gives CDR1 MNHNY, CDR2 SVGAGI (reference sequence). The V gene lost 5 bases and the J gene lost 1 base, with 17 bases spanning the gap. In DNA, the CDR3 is TGTGCCAGCAGTACCGCTGGGGGGGCGGATAACTATGGCTACACCTTC. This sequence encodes CASSTAGGADNYGYTF.

CDR3 loop: CASSREVAFEQFF. In nucleotides, the CDR3 is TGTGCCAGCAGCCGAGAGGTAGCGTTTGAGCAGTTCTTC. The genes are TRBV7-2 and TRBJ2-1; D is perhaps TRBD2 (5 bases). V shed 5 bases and J shed 9 bases, with 14 bases lying between them. The germline V gene encodes CDR1 SGHTA and CDR2 FQGNSA. The CDR3 is 13 residues long.

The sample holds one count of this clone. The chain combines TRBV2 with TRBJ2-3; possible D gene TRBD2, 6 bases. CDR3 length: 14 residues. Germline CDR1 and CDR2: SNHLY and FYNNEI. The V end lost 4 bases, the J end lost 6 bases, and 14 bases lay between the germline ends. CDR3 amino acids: CASSALTGGDTQYF. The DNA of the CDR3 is TGTGCCAGCAGTGCACTAACTGGAGGGGATACGCAGTATTTT.

The CDR3 sequence: CASSHTGTGFHEQYF. DNA of the CDR3: TGTGCCAGCAGCCATACCGGGACAGGGTTCCACGAGCAGTACTTC. The chain carries TRBV14 and TRBJ2-7, with TRBD1 matching over 9 bases. Germline CDR1 reads SGHDN; CDR2 reads FVKESK. Trimming removed 3 bases from V and 5 bases from J; junction bases left unmatched: 8. The CDR3 loop spans 15 amino acids.

This CDR3 reads CASTGDNTDTQYF. In nucleotides, the CDR3 is TGTGCCAGCACAGGGGATAACACAGATACGCAGTATTTT. The genes are TRBV9 and TRBJ2-3; D may be TRBD1 (6 bases). The CDR3 runs 13 residues. Trimming removed 6 bases from V and 2 bases from J, with 10 bases in between. CDR1 and CDR2 from the germline V gene are SGDLS and YYNGEE. The whole variable domain, remainder taken from reference TRBV9 and TRBJ2-3, is DSGVTQTPKHLITATGQRVTLRCSPRSGDLSVYWYQQSLDQGLQFLIQYYNGEERAKGNILERFSAQQFPDLHSELNLSSLELGDSALYFCASTGDNTDTQYFGPGTRLTVL.

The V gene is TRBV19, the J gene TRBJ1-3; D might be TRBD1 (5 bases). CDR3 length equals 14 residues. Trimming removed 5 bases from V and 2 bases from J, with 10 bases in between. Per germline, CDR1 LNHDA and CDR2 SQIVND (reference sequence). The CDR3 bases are TGTGCCAGTAGTCCGTCGGGGGCTGGAAACACCATATATTTT. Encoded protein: CASSPSGAGNTIYF.

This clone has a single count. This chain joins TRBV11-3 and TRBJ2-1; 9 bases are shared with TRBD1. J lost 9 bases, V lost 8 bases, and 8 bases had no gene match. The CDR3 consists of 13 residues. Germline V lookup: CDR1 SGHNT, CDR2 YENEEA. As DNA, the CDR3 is TGTGCCAGCGGCAGGACAGGGGACAGTGAGCAGTTCTTC. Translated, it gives CASGRTGDSEQFF.

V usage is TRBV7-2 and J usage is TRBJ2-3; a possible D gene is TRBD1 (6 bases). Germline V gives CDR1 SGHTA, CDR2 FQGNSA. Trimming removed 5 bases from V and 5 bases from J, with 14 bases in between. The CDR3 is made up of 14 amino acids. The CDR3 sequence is CASSPGPGVDTQYF. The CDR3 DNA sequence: TGTGCCAGCAGCCCGGGACCAGGGGTAGATACGCAGTATTTT.

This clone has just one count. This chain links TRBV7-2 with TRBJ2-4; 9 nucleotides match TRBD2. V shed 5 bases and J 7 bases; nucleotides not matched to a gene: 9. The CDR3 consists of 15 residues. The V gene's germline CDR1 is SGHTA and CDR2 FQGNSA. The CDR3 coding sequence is TGTGCCAGCAGCCCTTCTCTAGCGGGGCTTAACATTCAGTACTTC. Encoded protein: CASSPSLAGLNIQYF.

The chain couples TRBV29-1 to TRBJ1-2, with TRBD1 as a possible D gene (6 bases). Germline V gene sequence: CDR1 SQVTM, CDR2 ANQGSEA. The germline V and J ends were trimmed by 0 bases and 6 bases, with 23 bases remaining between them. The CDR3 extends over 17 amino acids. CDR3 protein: CSVEDGRVRDKRNGYTF. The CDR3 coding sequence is TGCAGCGTTGAAGATGGTCGGGTCAGGGACAAGCGGAATGGCTACACCTTC.

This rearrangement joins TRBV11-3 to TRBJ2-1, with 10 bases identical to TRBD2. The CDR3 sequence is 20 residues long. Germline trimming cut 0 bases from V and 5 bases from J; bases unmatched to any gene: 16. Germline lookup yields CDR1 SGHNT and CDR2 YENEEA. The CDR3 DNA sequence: TGTGCCAGCAGCTTAGATATTGGCCTAGCGGGGGTCCAGGGGGACAATGAGCAGTTCTTC. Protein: CASSLDIGLAGVQGDNEQFF.